This is a list of T cell receptor beta chains from one sample in a study of long-term antiretroviral therapy in people with HIV. The assay was immunoSEQ multiplex PCR, and TCRdb's table has in-frame clones only and misses some. In the table there are about 26,000 clones, more than 75% of which are singletons. The sequencing here drew on unsorted PBMCs, taken 4.8 to 5 years after starting antiretroviral therapy. Every receptor here comes from a man aged 40-50 years with HIV. Both conserved end residues are part of each CDR3. The order of the fields is J gene, V gene, D gene, clone size, CDR3 DNA, CDR3 protein. The D gene is left open where the match is weak. Where a row states a size, it is once, few, many or the class of an expanded clone; other rows omit it.

J: TRBJ2-7
V: TRBV7-9
D: TRBD2
size: few
DNA: TGTGCCAGCGTCCGGCGGGAGGCTTACGAGCAGTACTTC
CDR3: CASVRREAYEQYF

J: TRBJ2-7
V: TRBV21-1
D: -
size: -
DNA: TGTGCCAGCAGCAAAAAGGGGACTAGCGGGAGTATATACGAGCAGTACTTC
CDR3: CASSKKGTSGSIYEQYF

J: TRBJ2-5
V: TRBV18
D: TRBD2
size: -
DNA: TGTGCCAGCTCACCAGGACTAGCGGGCCAAGAGACCCAGTACTTC
CDR3: CASSPGLAGQETQYF

J: TRBJ2-3
V: TRBV7-8
D: TRBD2
size: few
DNA: TGTGCCAGCAGCTTAGGCGGGAGGGCCGGTGCAGATACGCAGTATTTT
CDR3: CASSLGGRAGADTQYF

J: TRBJ1-1
V: TRBV14
D: -
size: -
DNA: TGTGCCAGCAGCCAGGGGCAGCGCCGAGGTGAAGCTTTCTTT
CDR3: CASSQGQRRGEAFF

J: TRBJ2-7
V: TRBV7-9
D: -
size: -
DNA: TGTGCCAGCAGACCACCTACGGGGCGGACCTACGAGCAGTACTTC
CDR3: CASRPPTGRTYEQYF

J: TRBJ1-6
V: TRBV27
D: -
size: few
DNA: TGTGCCAGCAGTTTACGGGGGACACCGAATTCACCCCTCCACTTT
CDR3: CASSLRGTPNSPLHF

J: TRBJ2-3
V: TRBV11-1
D: -
size: -
DNA: TGTGCCAGCAGCGCTGGGGGCCCAGCCGGTACGCAGTATTTT
CDR3: CASSAGGPAGTQYF

J: TRBJ2-2
V: TRBV6-5
D: -
size: -
DNA: TGTGCCAGCAGTTACGGGCGGGCGACCACCGGGGAGCTGTTTTTT
CDR3: CASSYGRATTGELFF

J: TRBJ1-2
V: TRBV10-2
D: -
size: -
DNA: TGCGCCAGCATCCTACCGGGGAGCTATGGCTACACCTTC
CDR3: CASILPGSYGYTF

J: TRBJ1-1
V: TRBV2
D: TRBD1
size: -
DNA: TGTGCCAGCACTAGGACAGGGACCGCTGAAGCTTTCTTT
CDR3: CASTRTGTAEAFF

J: TRBJ1-5
V: TRBV27
D: -
size: -
DNA: TGTGCCAGCAGGCCTCAGGGGAGGAATCAGCCCCAGCATTTT
CDR3: CASRPQGRNQPQHF

J: TRBJ1-2
V: TRBV5-1
D: -
size: few
DNA: TGCGCCAGCAGCCCATCGGTTGCGGACTATGGCTACACCTTC
CDR3: CASSPSVADYGYTF

J: TRBJ2-1
V: TRBV19
D: TRBD1
size: once
DNA: TGTGCCAGTAGTGCGGACAGGTCAACTTACAATGAGCAGTTCTTC
CDR3: CASSADRSTYNEQFF

J: TRBJ2-5
V: TRBV5-6
D: TRBD2
size: -
DNA: TGTGCCAGCAGCTTGGCGGCTAGCGGGTACCTCCAAGAGACCCAGTACTTC
CDR3: CASSLAASGYLQETQYF

J: TRBJ1-2
V: TRBV5-1
D: -
size: few
DNA: TGCGCCAGCAGCCAAGACAGCACCTATGGCTACACCTTC
CDR3: CASSQDSTYGYTF

J: TRBJ1-3
V: TRBV11-2
D: -
size: few
DNA: TGTGCCAGCAGCCCTGAGGGGTCCGCTTCAAACACCATATATTTT
CDR3: CASSPEGSASNTIYF

J: TRBJ2-3
V: TRBV6-1
D: TRBD1
size: -
DNA: TGTGCCAGCAGTGCCTCTACAGGGGTAGCGTTTATCTTCCAGTATTTT
CDR3: CASSASTGVAFIFQYF

J: TRBJ2-5
V: TRBV2
D: -
size: -
DNA: TGTGCCAGCAGTCTTCCGACACCGCCGGGGGCCCAGTACTTC
CDR3: CASSLPTPPGAQYF

J: TRBJ1-4
V: TRBV15
D: -
size: -
DNA: TGTGCCACCAGCAGCGGCTCGGGGTACGAAAAACTGTTTTTT
CDR3: CATSSGSGYEKLFF

J: TRBJ2-1
V: TRBV6-4
D: -
size: -
DNA: TGTGCCAGCAGTGACTCTAGAGGTTGGAACAATGAGCAGTTCTTC
CDR3: CASSDSRGWNNEQFF

J: TRBJ2-7
V: TRBV6-5
D: TRBD2
size: -
DNA: TGTGCCAGCAGTTACCAAGGGACTAGCGGGAGTCACGAGCAGTACTTC
CDR3: CASSYQGTSGSHEQYF

J: TRBJ2-7
V: TRBV20-1
D: -
size: -
DNA: TGCAGTGCAAAGGACGGCTACGAGCAGTACTTC
CDR3: CSAKDGYEQYF

J: TRBJ1-4
V: TRBV11-2
D: -
size: once
DNA: TGTGCCAGCAGCTTAGGATCGGGGGCCGAGGGTGAAAAACTGTTTTTT
CDR3: CASSLGSGAEGEKLFF

J: TRBJ1-3
V: TRBV2
D: -
size: -
DNA: TGTGCCAGCACAGAACAGGTTGCTGGAAACACCATATATTTT
CDR3: CASTEQVAGNTIYF

J: TRBJ1-5
V: TRBV6-6
D: -
size: -
DNA: TGTGCCAGCAGTTACTCGACACCGCGAGGCAATCAGCCCCAGCATTTT
CDR3: CASSYSTPRGNQPQHF

J: TRBJ2-7
V: TRBV10-3
D: -
size: -
DNA: TGTGCCATCAGTGAGCCGGAATACGAGCAGTACTTC
CDR3: CAISEPEYEQYF

J: TRBJ2-5
V: TRBV10-1
D: -
size: -
DNA: TGCGCCAGCGGCGAATGGGGGGCGGGGGAGACCCAGTACTTC
CDR3: CASGEWGAGETQYF

J: TRBJ2-5
V: TRBV7-9
D: TRBD1
size: -
DNA: TGTGCCAGCAGTACCGGACAGGGGGTTCGGCGAGAGACCCAGTACTTC
CDR3: CASSTGQGVRRETQYF

J: TRBJ2-1
V: TRBV7-9
D: TRBD2
size: -
DNA: TGTGCCAGCAGCCCCCTCGGGGGGGCCCGGTATGAGCAGTTCTTC
CDR3: CASSPLGGARYEQFF

J: TRBJ1-3
V: TRBV5-1
D: -
size: once
DNA: TGCGCCAGCAGCTTGGAGGCGATGGGCACCATATATTTT
CDR3: CASSLEAMGTIYF

J: TRBJ2-3
V: TRBV25-1
D: -
size: few
DNA: TGTGCCAGCAGTGAATGGTCGCAGGGGAGTTCAGCAGATACGCAGTATTTT
CDR3: CASSEWSQGSSADTQYF

J: TRBJ2-1
V: TRBV4-1
D: TRBD1
size: -
DNA: TGCGCCAGCAGCCAGTGGGACAGCTACAATGAGCAGTTCTTC
CDR3: CASSQWDSYNEQFF

J: TRBJ1-4
V: TRBV6-1
D: -
size: -
DNA: TGTGCCAGCAGTGAAGGGACAGACGAAAAACTGTTTTTT
CDR3: CASSEGTDEKLFF

J: TRBJ2-5
V: TRBV11-2
D: TRBD1
size: -
DNA: TGTGCCAGCAGCTTCGACCCCCGGACAGGGGGCACAGGAGAGACCCAGTACTTC
CDR3: CASSFDPRTGGTGETQYF

J: TRBJ1-2
V: TRBV4-2
D: -
size: -
DNA: TGTGCCAGCAGCCTGGATAAATATGGCTACACCTTC
CDR3: CASSLDKYGYTF

J: TRBJ2-3
V: TRBV5-6
D: TRBD2
size: -
DNA: TGTGCCAGCAGCTTGGTGGGGCTAGCGGGGGGCACAGATACGCAGTATTTT
CDR3: CASSLVGLAGGTDTQYF

J: TRBJ2-6
V: TRBV7-2
D: -
size: few
DNA: TGTGCCAGCAGCCCTCCGGGGGCTGGGGCCAACGTCCTGACTTTC
CDR3: CASSPPGAGANVLTF

J: TRBJ2-5
V: TRBV2
D: -
size: few
DNA: TGTGCCAGCAGTGCACTCAGGGGAGGGGAGACCCAGTACTTC
CDR3: CASSALRGGETQYF

J: TRBJ2-7
V: TRBV5-1
D: TRBD1
size: -
DNA: TGCGCCAGCAGCTTGCCAGGGGGAATGGAGCAGTACTTC
CDR3: CASSLPGGMEQYF

J: TRBJ1-2
V: TRBV6-1
D: -
size: few
DNA: TGTGCCAGCAAATCCGTAGGCGACGGGTGGGGCTACACCTTC
CDR3: CASKSVGDGWGYTF

J: TRBJ1-3
V: TRBV21-1
D: -
size: -
DNA: -
CDR3: CASSNSGVGPGNTIYF

J: TRBJ2-7
V: TRBV18
D: -
size: few
DNA: TGTGCCAGCTCACCCGGCGGCGGCTACGAGCAGTACTTC
CDR3: CASSPGGGYEQYF

J: TRBJ2-6
V: TRBV6-1
D: -
size: -
DNA: TGTGCCAGCAGTGATTGGATTGTGCGGCCCCAACCCTCTGGGGCCAACGTCCTGACTTTC
CDR3: CASSDWIVRPQPSGANVLTF

J: TRBJ2-3
V: TRBV6-5
D: -
size: -
DNA: TGTGCCAGCAGTTACGCAGATACGCAGTATTTT
CDR3: CASSYADTQYF

J: TRBJ1-2
V: TRBV6-6
D: -
size: -
DNA: TGTGCCAGCAGTTCACCCGATCAGGGGGGCTACACCTTC
CDR3: CASSSPDQGGYTF

J: TRBJ1-1
V: TRBV10-2
D: TRBD1
size: -
DNA: TGCGCCAGCAGCCAGGGGGCCCGGAACACTGAAGCTTTCTTT
CDR3: CASSQGARNTEAFF